The rows below give T cell receptor beta chains drawn from one sample of a study of cytomegalovirus exposure and HLA in healthy donors. The data were produced by immunoSEQ multiplex PCR, yet TCRdb's version contains in-frame clones alone and is incomplete. The repertoire holds about 260,000 clones, with about four fifths as singletons. The specimen was PBMCs. These receptors all come from a woman between 35 and 50 years old in good health and CMV-seropositive. CDR3s include the opening cysteine and the closing phenylalanine or tryptophan. Fields, in order: V gene, J gene, CDR3 protein.

v_gene: TRBV28
j_gene: TRBJ2-1
CDR3aa: CASTGTSGRVNEQFF

v_gene: TRBV28
j_gene: TRBJ1-6
CDR3aa: CASSLDGTENSPLHF

v_gene: TRBV29-1
j_gene: TRBJ1-1
CDR3aa: CSVATVVGPNTEAFF

v_gene: TRBV7-9
j_gene: TRBJ2-7
CDR3aa: CASSFGGQGYEQYF

v_gene: TRBV6-1
j_gene: TRBJ1-4
CDR3aa: CASSVRELREVPTEKLFF

v_gene: TRBV7-8
j_gene: TRBJ2-7
CDR3aa: CASGTSSSYEQYF

v_gene: TRBV27
j_gene: TRBJ2-7
CDR3aa: CASSMKLAAYEQYF

v_gene: TRBV13
j_gene: NA
CDR3aa: CASSLGQGAYYEQYF

v_gene: TRBV11-2
j_gene: TRBJ2-7
CDR3aa: CASSLDNAGLRGEQYF

v_gene: TRBV28
j_gene: TRBJ1-1
CDR3aa: CASSPGRDTEAFF

v_gene: TRBV6-1
j_gene: TRBJ1-1
CDR3aa: CASSRYSTGDTEAFF

v_gene: TRBV28
j_gene: TRBJ2-2
CDR3aa: CASRSSGSLNTGELFF

v_gene: TRBV6-5
j_gene: TRBJ1-5
CDR3aa: CASSYSQGREPQHF

v_gene: TRBV10-3
j_gene: TRBJ1-2
CDR3aa: CAIRPLLDTNYGYTF

v_gene: TRBV4-2
j_gene: TRBJ2-7
CDR3aa: CASSLEAGVSYEQYF

v_gene: TRBV11-2
j_gene: TRBJ2-4
CDR3aa: CASSADSKNIQYF

v_gene: TRBV27
j_gene: TRBJ2-4
CDR3aa: CASRTSGTVPPLAKNIQYF

v_gene: TRBV20-1
j_gene: TRBJ2-7
CDR3aa: CSAGREFEQYF

v_gene: TRBV12-5
j_gene: TRBJ2-5
CDR3aa: CASGPAGGPQETQYF

v_gene: TRBV7-6
j_gene: TRBJ2-1
CDR3aa: CASSSSERREGLNEQFF

v_gene: TRBV4-3
j_gene: TRBJ2-1
CDR3aa: CASSQDGYSYNEQFF

v_gene: TRBV30
j_gene: TRBJ2-7
CDR3aa: CAWSVAFEQYF

v_gene: TRBV6-5
j_gene: TRBJ1-6
CDR3aa: CASRIGQGAVSPLHF

v_gene: TRBV14
j_gene: TRBJ1-1
CDR3aa: CASSPLGRGRRDTEAFF

v_gene: TRBV30
j_gene: TRBJ2-3
CDR3aa: CAWSVGSDTQYF

v_gene: TRBV4-2
j_gene: TRBJ2-6
CDR3aa: CASSQDVLSGANVLTF

v_gene: TRBV29-1
j_gene: TRBJ1-1
CDR3aa: CSANLNTEAFF

v_gene: TRBV6-1
j_gene: TRBJ2-3
CDR3aa: CASSVSTSGMGSDTQYF

v_gene: TRBV7-2
j_gene: NA
CDR3aa: CASSFQRSYEQYF

v_gene: TRBV20-1
j_gene: TRBJ2-5
CDR3aa: CSALGREQYF

v_gene: TRBV28
j_gene: TRBJ2-7
CDR3aa: CASSLPGQGTYEQYF